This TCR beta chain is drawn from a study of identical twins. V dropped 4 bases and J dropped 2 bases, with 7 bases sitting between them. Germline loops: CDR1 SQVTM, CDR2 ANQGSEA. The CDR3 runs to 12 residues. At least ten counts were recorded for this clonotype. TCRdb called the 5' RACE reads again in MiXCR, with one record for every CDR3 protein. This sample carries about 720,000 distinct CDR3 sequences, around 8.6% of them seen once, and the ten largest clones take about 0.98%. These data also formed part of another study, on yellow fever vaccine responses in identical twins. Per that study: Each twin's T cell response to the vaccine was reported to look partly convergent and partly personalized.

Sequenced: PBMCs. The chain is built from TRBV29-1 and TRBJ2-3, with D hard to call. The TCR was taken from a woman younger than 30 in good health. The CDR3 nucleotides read TGCAGCGTTGGTTGGACCACAGATACGCAGTATTTT. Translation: CSVGWTTDTQYF.